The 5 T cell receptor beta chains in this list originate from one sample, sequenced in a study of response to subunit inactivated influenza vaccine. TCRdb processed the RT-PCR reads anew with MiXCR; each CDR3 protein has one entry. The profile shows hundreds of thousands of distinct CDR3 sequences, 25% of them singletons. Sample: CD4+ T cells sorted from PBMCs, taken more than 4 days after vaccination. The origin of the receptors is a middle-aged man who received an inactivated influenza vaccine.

In DNA, the CDR3 is TGTGCCAGTAGTATTGGCCTAGCGGGGGGGTACAATGAGCAGTTCTTC. Its translation: CASSIGLAGGYNEQFF. This rearrangement joins TRBV19 to TRBJ2-1, with 12 bases aligning to TRBD2. The CDR3 is 16 residues long. The V gene's germline CDR1 is LNHDA and CDR2 SQIVND (reference sequence). Trimming removed 3 bases from V and 4 bases from J; junction bases left unmatched: 4.

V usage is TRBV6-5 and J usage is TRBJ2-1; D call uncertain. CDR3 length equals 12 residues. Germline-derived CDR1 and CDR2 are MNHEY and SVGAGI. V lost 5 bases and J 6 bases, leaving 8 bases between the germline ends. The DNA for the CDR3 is TGTGCCAGCAGTGCAAGGTTCAATGAGCAGTTCTTC. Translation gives CASSARFNEQFF.

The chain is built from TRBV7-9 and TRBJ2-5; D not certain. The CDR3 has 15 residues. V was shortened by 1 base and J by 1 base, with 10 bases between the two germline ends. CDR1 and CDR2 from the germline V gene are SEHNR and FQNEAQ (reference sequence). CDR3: CASSLVRVAQETQYF. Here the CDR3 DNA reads TGTGCCAGCAGCTTAGTCCGTGTCGCCCAAGAGACCCAGTACTTC.

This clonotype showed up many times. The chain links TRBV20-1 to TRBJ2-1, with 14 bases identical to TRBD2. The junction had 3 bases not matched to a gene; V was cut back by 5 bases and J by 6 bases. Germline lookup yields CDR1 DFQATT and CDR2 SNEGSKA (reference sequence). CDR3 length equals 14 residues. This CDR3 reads CSAAGTSGSNEQFF. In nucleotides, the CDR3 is TGCAGTGCTGCCGGGACTAGCGGGAGCAATGAGCAGTTCTTC.

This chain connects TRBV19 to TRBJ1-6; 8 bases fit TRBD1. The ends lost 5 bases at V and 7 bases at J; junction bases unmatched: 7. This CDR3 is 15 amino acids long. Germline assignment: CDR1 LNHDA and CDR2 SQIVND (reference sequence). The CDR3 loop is CASSARTGRNSPLHF. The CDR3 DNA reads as TGTGCCAGTAGTGCCCGGACAGGGCGGAATTCACCCCTCCACTTT.